This is a list of T cell receptor beta chains from one sample in a study of blood T cell repertoires in COVID-19. The table came from immunoSEQ multiplex PCR; TCRdb's copy has only in-frame clones and leaves some out. This sample yields approximately 190,000 clones, of which 85% to 90% are seen a single time; 20% to 25% belongs to the top ten. Sequencing was done on a sample of PBMCs or T cells enriched from blood (not recorded which). Source of these receptors: a woman between 35 and 50 years old in a cohort exposed to, infected with or recovered from COVID-19 (not recorded which). Both conserved end residues are part of each CDR3. The order of the fields is clone size, V gene, CDR3 protein. Not all rows give a size; the values are once, few, many and, for expanded clones, a class.

>NA|TRBV28
CASSYGGLGTEAFF
>NA|TRBV5-6
CASRIGRAYNEQFF
>NA|TRBV4-1
CASSPRQGDYEQYF
>NA|TRBV27
CASSPSTGLRGNEQFF
>NA|TRBV5-1
CASSSGSGRGDQETQYF
>NA|TRBV19
CATLRGMNTEAFF
>NA|TRBV10-3
CAISASYSNQPQHF
>NA|TRBV5-1
CASSSERNRDRRTGELFF
>NA|TRBV24-1
CATSSVHEQFF
>NA|TRBV30
CATEPGNGYTF
>NA|TRBV6-6
CASSYSELEETQYF
>NA|TRBV4-1
CASSQDHRGSYEQYF
>NA|TRBV23-1
CASGPGPTPGSRNTEAFF
>NA|TRBV7-2
CASSPELAVHYEQYF
>NA|TRBV5-4
CASSSRRDSGGRGYTF
>NA|TRBV9
CASSVGGGDYGYTF
>NA|TRBV19
CASSPTGAGMNTEAFF
>NA|TRBV29-1
CSALTSSYNEQFF
>NA|TRBV5-6
CASSLAGDGEQFF
>NA|TRBV3-1/TRBV3-2
CASSLRGGDSSTDTQYF
>NA|TRBV4-1
CASSSRLAGVEDTQYF
>NA|TRBV4-1
CASSPFAGTGGLETQYF
>NA|TRBV27
CASSPGDRGPNEKLFF
>NA|TRBV12-3/TRBV12-4
CASSFQGGTEAFF
>NA|TRBV18
CASSPGLGQGRGYTF
>NA|TRBV13
CASSSSGTSGSRYEQYF
>NA|TRBV15
CATSRDGQGNQPQHF
>once|TRBV2
CASRGQGHEQFF
>NA|TRBV6-2/TRBV6-3
CASSLGTSGAGAYNEQFF
>NA|TRBV25-1
CASRVSAYEQYF
>NA|TRBV29-1
CSATSGSSSYEQYF
>NA|TRBV28
CASSKDRGRETQYF
>NA|TRBV7-2
CASSYTSGRRNEQFF
>once|TRBV7-9
CAITSGSAYEQYF
>NA|TRBV6-5
CASRPETSAGHEQYF
>NA|TRBV6-5
CTTGQAKGQYF
>NA|TRBV7-9
CASSLASREQYF
>NA|TRBV2
CASSGPPTGSNNQPQHF
>NA|TRBV4-3
CASSQGTGGNQPQHF
>NA|TRBV5-5
CASSLGREVHEQYF
>NA|TRBV9
CASSSRTSGSTDTQYF
>NA|TRBV29-1
CSVGTGGTQYF
>NA|TRBV23-1
CASSRAKQYF
>NA|TRBV13
CASSSTTVSGETQYF
>NA|TRBV15
CATQTGYSNQPQHF
>NA|TRBV7-8
CASRSRDRGSYNSPLHF
>NA|TRBV18
CASSRGSQYGYTF
>NA|TRBV2
CASGVAGAISSYNEQFF
>NA|TRBV28
CASSNSWSYNEQFF
>NA|TRBV27
CASRFSRQVKLFF
>NA|TRBV6-6
CASRPRSGTYQETQYF
>NA|TRBV5-1
CASSFGPSSEGTEAFF